Following are 17 T cell receptor beta chains from one sample sequenced in a study of neurological immune-mediated disorders. TCRdb analysed the 5' RACE reads with MiXCR anew, one entry per CDR3 protein. The repertoire holds fewer than 80,000 distinct CDR3 sequences, under 5% seen once, with roughly 3.4% in the top ten. The source material was PBMCs. These receptor sequences come from a woman in her forties or fifties with multiple sclerosis.

This clonotype has ten or more counts. V usage is TRBV28 and J usage is TRBJ1-4; 9 nucleotides match TRBD1. With 5 bases clipped from V and 5 bases from J, the junction kept 6 bases outside the gene matches. The CDR3 contains 15 residues. Germline V CDR1 and CDR2: MDHEN, SYDVKM. CDR3 nucleotides: TGTGCCAGCAGTCCAATAGGACAGGGGAATGAAAAACTGTTTTTT. Protein: CASSPIGQGNEKLFF.

This clonotype was seen more than once but under ten times. This chain links TRBV5-1 with TRBJ2-6; possible D gene TRBD2, 5 bases. Trimming took 2 bases from V and 1 from J, leaving 10 bases between them. Germline CDR1 and CDR2: SGHRS and YFSETQ. The CDR3 sequence is 16 residues long. The CDR3 DNA sequence: TGCGCCAGCAGCTTAACGGGAACTTCTGGGGCCAACGTCCTGACTTTC. It is translated as CASSLTGTSGANVLTF.

This clonotype is labeled medium-sized. Relative to the germline gene, one junction end is altered; a read error may explain this. The J gene is TRBJ1-6, the V gene TRBV5-6; 8 nucleotides align to TRBD1. The CDR3 loop spans 15 amino acids. Germline CDR1 is SGHDT and CDR2 is YYEEEE. The CDR3 bases are TGTGCCAGCAGCTTGGTACAGGGGGACAGTTCACCCCTCAACTTT. Translated, it gives CASSLVQGDSSPLNF. Using reference TRBV5-6 and TRBJ1-6 for the parts outside the CDR3, the full variable domain is DAGVTQSPTHLIKTRGQQVTLRCSPKSGHDTVSWYQQALGQGPQFIFQYYEEEERQRGNFPDRFSGHQFPNYSSELNVNALLLGDSALYLCASSLVQGDSSPLNFGNGTRLTVT.

As for this clonotype: This may come from a read error, since a much larger clone is one base off. V usage is TRBV7-2 and J usage is TRBJ1-4; no firm D call. This CDR3 comprises 13 residues. CDR1 SGHTA and CDR2 FQGNSA come from the germline V gene. V dropped 4 bases and J dropped 8 bases, with 11 bases sitting between them. CDR3 DNA sequence: TGTGCCAGCAGCTATCGAACGGGGGAAAAACTGTTTTTT. It is translated as CASSYRTGEKLFF.

The sample holds a few counts of this clonotype. For the CDR3, the DNA is TGCGCCAGCAGCTTCGACAGGGGAAAAGATACGCAGTATTTT. This gives the protein CASSFDRGKDTQYF. This chain links TRBV5-1 with TRBJ2-3; 8 bases are shared with TRBD1. This CDR3 contains 14 residues. The ends lost 2 bases at V and 5 bases at J; junction bases unmatched: 4. Germline values: CDR1 SGHRS, CDR2 YFSETQ.

This clonotype was detected many times. This chain links TRBV9 with TRBJ2-3; unclear D gene. Trimming pared 0 bases from V and 2 bases from J, leaving 4 bases between. CDR1 is SGDLS, CDR2 YYNGEE, per germline. CDR3 length: 13 amino acids. The CDR3 DNA reads TGTGCCAGCAGCGTAGATATCACAGATACGCAGTATTTT. Translation gives CASSVDITDTQYF.

This clonotype appeared many times. The rearrangement uses TRBV5-1 and TRBJ1-1, with TRBD1 matching 9 bases. Looked up from germline, CDR1 is SGHRS and CDR2 is YFSETQ. With 3 bases clipped from V and 1 base from J, the junction kept 7 bases outside the gene matches. The CDR3 has 16 amino acids. CDR3 region: CASSSGQGIRNTEAFF. CDR3 in DNA: TGCGCCAGCAGCTCCGGACAGGGGATCCGGAACACTGAAGCTTTCTTT.

This clonotype has a count of ten or more. One junction end disagrees with the germline gene, perhaps due to a read error. This chain links TRBV20-1 with TRBJ1-6; TRBD1 is a possible D gene (5 bases). Germline assignment: CDR1 DFQATT and CDR2 SNEGSKA (reference sequence). The CDR3 has 15 residues. CDR3 amino acids: CSARARDRKNSPLNF. As DNA, the CDR3 is TGCAGTGCTAGAGCTAGAGACAGAAAAAATTCACCCCTCAACTTT.

This clonotype was seen many times. The chain links TRBV4-1 to TRBJ2-1; D possibly corresponds to TRBD1 (5 bases). V dropped 4 bases and J dropped 1 base, with 11 bases sitting between them. CDR1 is MGHRA and CDR2 is YSYEKL in the germline V gene. The CDR3 loop spans 15 amino acids. CDR3 bases: TGCGCCAGCAGCCTCCATCAGGGATCCTACAATGAGCAGTTCTTC. The encoded protein is CASSLHQGSYNEQFF.

Many counts were recorded for this clonotype. The chain recombines TRBV28 with TRBJ1-6; D may be TRBD1 (5 bases). CDR1 and CDR2 (germline): MDHEN, SYDVKM. This CDR3 region has 16 residues. The V gene lost 1 base and the J gene lost 8 bases, with 15 bases spanning the gap. The CDR3 DNA sequence: TGTGCCAGCAGTTTATCCGGACCCCCAGGGCATTCACCCCTCCACTTT. Translating it yields CASSLSGPPGHSPLHF.

This clonotype appeared many times. The V gene is TRBV20-1, the J gene TRBJ2-3; D not certain. The CDR3 is 10 amino acids. The V end lost 7 bases, the J end lost 7 bases, and 9 bases lay between the germline ends. Germline V gene data show CDR1 as DFQATT and CDR2 as SNEGSKA (reference sequence). The CDR3 reads CSVPSHTQYF. The DNA of the CDR3 is TGCAGTGTCCCTTCCCATACGCAGTATTTT.

This clonotype was detected many times. The gene calls are TRBV29-1 and TRBJ2-7; the match to TRBD2 covers 8 bases. Unmatched junction bases numbered 4, after V lost 6 bases and J lost 0 bases. The germline V gene encodes CDR1 SQVTM and CDR2 ANQGSEA. CDR3 length: 13 amino acids. The CDR3 loop reads CSVRGGISYEQYF. The DNA of the CDR3 is TGCAGCGTCCGGGGGGGGATCTCCTACGAGCAGTACTTC.

This clonotype has ten or more counts. The V call is TRBV20-1, the J call TRBJ2-1; 11 bases map to TRBD2. J was trimmed by 11 bases and V by 2 bases; bases with no gene match: 8. The CDR3 loop spans 14 amino acids. From germline, CDR1 is DFQATT and CDR2 SNEGSKA (reference sequence). CDR3 DNA: TGCAGTGCTAGACTGGGACTAGCGGAAAAGAAGCAGTTCTTC. Translation gives CSARLGLAEKKQFF.

Many counts were recorded for this clonotype. The J gene is TRBJ1-1, the V gene TRBV12-3 or TRBV12-4; possible D gene TRBD1, 6 bases. V was clipped by 5 bases and J by 11 bases, with 15 bases between them. The CDR3 extends over 12 amino acids. The CDR3 here is CASSAGDFDAFF. CDR3 bases: TGTGCCAGCAGTGCAGGGGACTTCGATGCTTTCTTT.

This clonotype turned up a few times. Possible read error: a much larger clone is one base away. The rearrangement uses TRBV20-1 and TRBJ2-5, with 9 positions matching TRBD2. From germline, CDR1 is DFQATT and CDR2 SNEGSKA (reference sequence). J was trimmed by 3 bases and V by 4 bases; bases with no gene match: 15. The CDR3 runs 17 residues. The CDR3 bases are TGCAGTGCTATATCTCTATTTGCGGGGGGGACCGAAGAGACCCAGTACTTC. Translation: CSAISLFAGGTEETQYF.

This clonotype was observed at least ten times. The gene calls are TRBV7-2 and TRBJ2-3; D gene unclear. CDR3 length equals 15 residues. V shed 2 bases and J shed 2 bases, with 11 bases lying between them. Germline loops: CDR1 SGHTA, CDR2 FQGNSA. The CDR3 region is CASSLMAVHTDTQYF. The CDR3, as DNA: TGTGCCAGCAGCTTAATGGCGGTGCACACAGATACGCAGTATTTT.

This clonotype was observed at least ten times. J is TRBJ1-2 and V is TRBV3-1; D perhaps matches TRBD1 (6 bases). Trimming shortened V by 4 bases and J by 4 bases, and 16 bases separated the two germline ends. The CDR3 totals 15 residues. Looked up from germline, CDR1 is LGHDT and CDR2 is YNNKEL (reference sequence). The CDR3 here is CASSRGGLPIYGYTF. The CDR3 region has the DNA TGTGCCAGCAGCCGGGGGGGCTTACCGATCTATGGCTACACCTTC.